Listed here are 2 T cell receptor beta chains from one sample, sequenced in a study of PD-1 blockade in classical Hodgkin lymphoma. Assay used: immunoSEQ multiplex PCR; TCRdb lists only in-frame clones, some missing. The repertoire holds roughly 13,000 clones, with approximately 83% as singletons. Time point meaning: cycle 4 day 1 (C4D1), after five to seven weeks of nivolumab. Relapse was seen in all patients after autologous stem cell transplantation, and brentuximab vedotin exposure was variable. Purification of CD4+ T cells from thawed PBMCs was performed via magnetic negative selection. The sample consisted of CD4+ T cells from blood, taken before the fourth cycle of nivolumab. These TCRs come from a human donor with classical Hodgkin lymphoma.

The chain's CDR3 is CASSEGTRRGYTF. CDR3 nucleotides: TGTGCCAGCAGTGAAGGAACACGGCGTGGCTACACCTTC. The V gene is TRBV2, the J gene TRBJ1-2, with D unresolved. V was pared by 1 base and J by 7 bases, with 10 bases between. CDR1 is SNHLY and CDR2 is FYNNEI in the germline V gene. The CDR3 has 13 residues.

The V gene is TRBV19, the J gene TRBJ1-2; 7 bases align to TRBD1. In germline, CDR1 is LNHDA, CDR2 SQIVND (reference sequence). The V segment lost 4 bases and the J segment 4 bases; nucleotides outside the gene matches: 6. This CDR3 is 14 amino acids long. The CDR3 reads CASSKGANFYGYTF. The CDR3 DNA follows: TGTGCCAGTAGTAAGGGGGCGAACTTCTATGGCTACACCTTC.